The rows below give T cell receptor beta chains drawn from one sample of a study of blood T cell repertoires in COVID-19. Here immunoSEQ multiplex PCR was the method, and the copy in TCRdb shows in-frame clones only, minus some. The sample lists roughly 200,000 clones; approximately 88% were seen once. The sequencing input was peripheral blood. Every receptor here comes from a woman aged 40 to 55 with COVID-19, enrolled during active disease. Both conserved end residues are part of each CDR3.

>TRBJ2-6|TRBV19
CASSMGQGPSGANVLTF
>TRBJ2-5|TRBV3-1/TRBV3-2
CASSPWTSGGPIQETQYF
>TRBJ1-4|TRBV4-1
CASSLIGQGDEKLFF
>TRBJ1-1|TRBV13
CASSSLTVNKERTEAFF
>TRBJ2-5|TRBV9
CASSVALAEGTQYF
>TRBJ2-3|TRBV24-1
CATSDSGTTETQYF
>TRBJ2-2|TRBV6-6
CASSTTSGYTGELFF
>TRBJ2-7|TRBV2
CATLGRDYEQYF
>TRBJ2-7|TRBV6-5
CASSWTGGHEQYF
>TRBJ2-2|TRBV11-3
CASSLGTGEAGELFF
>TRBJ2-7|TRBV6-4
CASSELTGSDEQYF
>TRBJ1-6|TRBV24-1
CATSYGATGVSPLHF
>TRBJ2-2|TRBV15
CATSRVASGGPRTGELFF
>TRBJ2-7|TRBV5-1
CASSLVWSPRYEQYF
>TRBJ2-3|TRBV18
CASSQQGHGTDTQYF
>TRBJ2-1|TRBV7-7
CASSQGLAGGHGQFF
>TRBJ2-1|TRBV2
CASSVRGSYNEQFF
>TRBJ1-3|TRBV7-5
CVRIVGQGVSGNTIYF
>TRBJ1-1|TRBV28
CASGGVRNTEAFF
>TRBJ1-6|TRBV28
CASSFGGQQNSPLHF
>TRBJ2-3|TRBV10-1
CASSAQDPGTDTQYF
>TRBJ2-3|TRBV27
CASSPGTSGRSTDTQYF
>TRBJ2-7|TRBV24-1
CATRQGRNLDPLDEQYF
>TRBJ2-5|TRBV29-1
CSVKPGQGAGSQETQYF
>TRBJ2-7|TRBV14
CASSQQRGTYEQYF
>TRBJ1-2|TRBV6-5
CASSYAAEVPDGYTF
>TRBJ1-2|TRBV9
CASSVGGPLGGVAYGYTF
>TRBJ2-5|TRBV6-5
CASSQRGQLQETQYF
>TRBJ1-5|TRBV28
CASRIQGANQPQHF
>TRBJ1-1|TRBV6-5
CASSWGRMPEAFF
>TRBJ2-7|TRBV3-1/TRBV3-2
CASSRGTIAYEQYF
>TRBJ2-7|TRBV3-1/TRBV3-2
CASSHKGGNEQYF
>TRBJ1-2|TRBV12-3/TRBV12-4
CASWDRDGYTF
>TRBJ1-1|TRBV28
CASSSTQGRRF
>TRBJ1-6|TRBV5-1
CASSFYRGNSPLHF